A selection of T cell receptor beta chains follows, all from one sample in a study of cytomegalovirus exposure and HLA in healthy donors. Produced via immunoSEQ multiplex PCR; TCRdb's table is partial and in-frame only. Of more than 130,000 clones in the sample, about four fifths are singletons; the top ten hold around 4%. Sequencing was performed on PBMCs. The origin of the receptors is a man aged 40-55 years in good health and CMV-seropositive. Each CDR3 is given with its conserved first and last residue. The D gene is left open where the match is weak. Only part of the rows carry a size: once, few, many, or a class if the clone is expanded.

j_call: TRBJ1-1; d_call: NA; v_call: TRBV7-9; clone_size: NA; cdr3_length: 13; cdr3_aa: CASSLEGGGEAFF; cdr3_nt: TGTGCCAGCAGCTTAGAGGGGGGGGGAGAAGCTTTCTTT
j_call: TRBJ1-2; d_call: NA; v_call: TRBV5-1; clone_size: NA; cdr3_length: 15; cdr3_aa: CASSLVGTREGGYTF; cdr3_nt: TGCGCCAGCAGCTTGGTCGGGACGAGGGAGGGTGGCTACACCTTC
j_call: TRBJ1-5; d_call: NA; v_call: TRBV28; clone_size: NA; cdr3_length: 14; cdr3_aa: CANGGHASNQPQHF; cdr3_nt: TGTGCCAACGGAGGGCACGCTAGCAATCAGCCCCAGCATTTT
j_call: TRBJ2-7; d_call: TRBD1; v_call: TRBV30; clone_size: NA; cdr3_length: 11; cdr3_aa: CAMGQGDEQYF; cdr3_nt: TGTGCCATGGGACAGGGAGACGAGCAGTACTTC
j_call: TRBJ1-5; d_call: TRBD1; v_call: TRBV2; clone_size: NA; cdr3_length: 14; cdr3_aa: CATASRGGNQPQHF; cdr3_nt: TGTGCCACCGCTTCCAGGGGGGGCAATCAGCCCCAGCATTTT
j_call: TRBJ1-5; d_call: NA; v_call: TRBV6-6; clone_size: NA; cdr3_length: 14; cdr3_aa: CASRGTTRDQPQHF; cdr3_nt: TGTGCCAGCAGGGGGACAACCCGGGATCAGCCCCAGCATTTT
j_call: TRBJ2-3; d_call: NA; v_call: TRBV7-8; clone_size: few; cdr3_length: 15; cdr3_aa: CASSPRAGNTDTQYF; cdr3_nt: TGTGCCAGCAGCCCCAGGGCAGGAAACACAGATACGCAGTATTTT
j_call: TRBJ2-2; d_call: TRBD2; v_call: TRBV5-1; clone_size: NA; cdr3_length: 16; cdr3_aa: CASSGMGTSRTGELFF; cdr3_nt: TGCGCCAGCAGCGGGATGGGGACTAGCAGGACCGGGGAGCTGTTTTTT
j_call: TRBJ2-5; d_call: NA; v_call: TRBV5-1; clone_size: NA; cdr3_length: 13; cdr3_aa: CASSLVLEGTQYF; cdr3_nt: TGCGCCAGCAGCTTGGTTCTAGAAGGGACCCAGTACTTC
j_call: TRBJ1-1; d_call: NA; v_call: TRBV7-9; clone_size: NA; cdr3_length: 13; cdr3_aa: CASSLLGVSEAFF; cdr3_nt: TGTGCCAGCAGCTTATTAGGGGTATCTGAAGCTTTCTTT
j_call: TRBJ2-2; d_call: NA; v_call: TRBV15; clone_size: NA; cdr3_length: 13; cdr3_aa: CATSSRQSGELFF; cdr3_nt: TGTGCCACCAGCAGCAGACAGTCCGGGGAGCTGTTTTTT
j_call: TRBJ2-1; d_call: TRBD2; v_call: TRBV7-8; clone_size: NA; cdr3_length: 14; cdr3_aa: CASSLAGLLNEQFF; cdr3_nt: TGTGCCAGCAGCTTAGCGGGACTACTTAATGAGCAGTTCTTC
j_call: TRBJ2-1; d_call: TRBD2; v_call: TRBV7-2; clone_size: once; cdr3_length: 16; cdr3_aa: CASSLGIAGGPGEQFF; cdr3_nt: TGTGCCAGCAGCTTAGGAATCGCGGGGGGGCCGGGTGAGCAGTTCTTC
j_call: TRBJ1-2; d_call: TRBD1; v_call: TRBV5-4; clone_size: few; cdr3_length: 14; cdr3_aa: CASSSPGQGFGYTF; cdr3_nt: TGTGCCAGCAGCTCACCGGGACAGGGGTTCGGCTACACCTTC
j_call: TRBJ1-3; d_call: TRBD1; v_call: TRBV30; clone_size: NA; cdr3_length: 18; cdr3_aa: CAWSVRGTGKISGNTIYF; cdr3_nt: TGTGCCTGGAGTGTAAGAGGGACAGGGAAAATTTCTGGAAACACCATATATTTT
j_call: TRBJ2-3; d_call: NA; v_call: TRBV9; clone_size: NA; cdr3_length: 15; cdr3_aa: CASSVGLAYPDTQYF; cdr3_nt: TGTGCCAGCAGCGTAGGTCTAGCTTACCCAGATACGCAGTATTTT
j_call: TRBJ1-4; d_call: TRBD1; v_call: TRBV6-1; clone_size: NA; cdr3_length: 15; cdr3_aa: CASREGTALNEKLFF; cdr3_nt: TGTGCCAGCAGGGAAGGGACAGCCCTTAATGAAAAACTGTTTTTT
j_call: TRBJ1-2; d_call: TRBD1; v_call: TRBV5-4; clone_size: once; cdr3_length: 19; cdr3_aa: CATTPGDRGLRRANYGYTF; cdr3_nt: TGTGCCACCACCCCGGGGGACAGGGGGCTCCGACGGGCTAACTATGGCTACACCTTC
j_call: TRBJ2-7; d_call: TRBD2; v_call: TRBV7-9; clone_size: NA; cdr3_length: 15; cdr3_aa: CASSSWNGRVGEQYF; cdr3_nt: TGTGCCAGCAGCTCCTGGAACGGGAGGGTGGGTGAGCAGTACTTC
j_call: TRBJ2-3; d_call: NA; v_call: TRBV29-1; clone_size: NA; cdr3_length: 12; cdr3_aa: CSGERGFDTQYF; cdr3_nt: TGCAGCGGCGAGAGAGGTTTCGATACGCAGTATTTT
j_call: TRBJ2-1; d_call: NA; v_call: TRBV11-3; clone_size: NA; cdr3_length: 16; cdr3_aa: CASSLALRSRKNEQFF; cdr3_nt: TGTGCCAGCAGCTTGGCGTTGAGGTCGCGGAAAAATGAGCAGTTCTTC
j_call: TRBJ1-1; d_call: TRBD1; v_call: TRBV19; clone_size: NA; cdr3_length: 17; cdr3_aa: CASSSWTGIKLGTEAFF; cdr3_nt: TGTGCCAGTAGTTCCTGGACAGGGATAAAGCTAGGCACTGAAGCTTTCTTT
j_call: TRBJ1-5; d_call: NA; v_call: TRBV10-3; clone_size: NA; cdr3_length: 13; cdr3_aa: CAISGSADGPQHF; cdr3_nt: TGTGCCATCAGTGGAAGTGCGGATGGACCCCAGCATTTT
j_call: TRBJ2-7; d_call: TRBD2; v_call: TRBV9; clone_size: NA; cdr3_length: 16; cdr3_aa: CASSFGASGFSYEQYF; cdr3_nt: TGTGCCAGCAGCTTCGGGGCTAGCGGGTTCTCCTACGAGCAGTACTTC
j_call: TRBJ1-2; d_call: NA; v_call: TRBV14; clone_size: NA; cdr3_length: 15; cdr3_aa: CASSLYRWNYGGYTF; cdr3_nt: TGTGCCAGCAGCCTTTACAGGTGGAATTACGGCGGCTACACCTTC
j_call: TRBJ1-2; d_call: TRBD1; v_call: TRBV6-6; clone_size: once; cdr3_length: 16; cdr3_aa: CASRRTGVLSTYGYTF; cdr3_nt: TGTGCCAGCAGAAGGACAGGGGTCCTCTCTACCTATGGCTACACCTTC
j_call: TRBJ1-2; d_call: NA; v_call: TRBV9; clone_size: NA; cdr3_length: 12; cdr3_aa: CASSPGDYGYTF; cdr3_nt: TGTGCCAGCAGCCCCGGAGACTATGGCTACACCTTC
j_call: TRBJ1-1; d_call: NA; v_call: TRBV6-5; clone_size: NA; cdr3_length: 13; cdr3_aa: CASSGRSNTEAFF; cdr3_nt: TGTGCCAGCAGTGGGAGATCGAACACTGAAGCTTTCTTT
j_call: TRBJ2-3; d_call: NA; v_call: TRBV27; clone_size: NA; cdr3_length: 13; cdr3_aa: CASSASTRDTQYF; cdr3_nt: TGTGCCAGCAGTGCCTCGACTCGAGATACGCAGTATTTT
j_call: TRBJ1-2; d_call: NA; v_call: TRBV30; clone_size: NA; cdr3_length: 15; cdr3_aa: CAWSVNPRGNYGYTF; cdr3_nt: TGTGCCTGGAGTGTAAACCCCAGGGGTAACTATGGCTACACCTTC
j_call: TRBJ1-1; d_call: TRBD1; v_call: TRBV7-2; clone_size: NA; cdr3_length: 17; cdr3_aa: CASSLIVTQGMNTEAFF; cdr3_nt: TGTGCCAGCAGCCTCATAGTGACACAGGGGATGAACACTGAAGCTTTCTTT
j_call: TRBJ2-3; d_call: NA; v_call: TRBV7-9; clone_size: NA; cdr3_length: 13; cdr3_aa: CASSRTGTDTQYF; cdr3_nt: TGTGCCAGCAGCCGTACAGGGACAGATACGCAGTATTTT
j_call: TRBJ1-1; d_call: NA; v_call: TRBV19; clone_size: NA; cdr3_length: 12; cdr3_aa: CASRSGDTEAFF; cdr3_nt: TGTGCCAGTAGGTCAGGGGACACTGAAGCTTTCTTT
j_call: TRBJ2-1; d_call: NA; v_call: TRBV30; clone_size: NA; cdr3_length: 15; cdr3_aa: CAWSASLFRGNEQFF; cdr3_nt: TGTGCCTGGAGTGCGAGCCTTTTTAGGGGGAATGAGCAGTTCTTC
j_call: TRBJ1-4; d_call: TRBD1; v_call: TRBV7-8; clone_size: NA; cdr3_length: 14; cdr3_aa: CASSTGTVNEKLFF; cdr3_nt: TGTGCCAGCAGCACCGGGACAGTTAATGAAAAACTGTTTTTT
j_call: TRBJ1-4; d_call: TRBD1; v_call: TRBV9; clone_size: NA; cdr3_length: 16; cdr3_aa: CASSRTGASTNEKLFF; cdr3_nt: TGTGCCAGCAGTAGGACAGGGGCCTCAACTAATGAAAAACTGTTTTTT
j_call: TRBJ1-5; d_call: TRBD1; v_call: TRBV5-1; clone_size: NA; cdr3_length: 13; cdr3_aa: CASSLRGLGPQHF; cdr3_nt: TGCGCCAGCAGTCTCAGGGGGCTAGGGCCCCAGCATTTT
j_call: TRBJ1-2; d_call: TRBD1; v_call: TRBV7-9; clone_size: NA; cdr3_length: 14; cdr3_aa: CASSPGTGARGYTF; cdr3_nt: TGTGCCAGCAGCCCTGGGACAGGGGCGCGTGGCTACACCTTC
j_call: TRBJ1-5; d_call: TRBD1; v_call: TRBV2; clone_size: NA; cdr3_length: 15; cdr3_aa: CASCPFPGQNQPQHF; cdr3_nt: TGTGCCAGCTGTCCTTTTCCGGGACAGAATCAGCCCCAGCATTTT
j_call: TRBJ1-1; d_call: NA; v_call: TRBV2; clone_size: NA; cdr3_length: 13; cdr3_aa: CASPGGASAEAFF; cdr3_nt: TGTGCCAGCCCCGGGGGGGCTAGCGCTGAAGCTTTCTTT
j_call: TRBJ2-1; d_call: TRBD2; v_call: TRBV5-1; clone_size: NA; cdr3_length: 17; cdr3_aa: CASSWAPTSGDYNEQFF; cdr3_nt: TGCGCCAGCAGCTGGGCCCCGACTAGCGGGGATTACAATGAGCAGTTCTTC
j_call: TRBJ1-6; d_call: TRBD1; v_call: TRBV25-1; clone_size: few; cdr3_length: 13; cdr3_aa: CASSLQGNSPLHF; cdr3_nt: TGTGCCAGCAGTTTACAGGGGAATTCACCCCTCCACTTT
j_call: TRBJ2-7; d_call: TRBD2; v_call: TRBV10-3; clone_size: NA; cdr3_length: 16; cdr3_aa: CAISERVSGALDEQYF; cdr3_nt: TGTGCCATCAGTGAAAGGGTTAGCGGGGCCCTCGACGAGCAGTACTTC
j_call: TRBJ1-1; d_call: NA; v_call: TRBV4-2; clone_size: NA; cdr3_length: 16; cdr3_aa: CASSQEGHQPNTEAFF; cdr3_nt: TGTGCCAGCAGCCAAGAGGGACACCAGCCGAACACTGAAGCTTTCTTT
j_call: TRBJ2-2; d_call: NA; v_call: TRBV30; clone_size: NA; cdr3_length: 15; cdr3_aa: CAWSPPPQNTGELFF; cdr3_nt: TGTGCCTGGAGCCCCCCGCCACAGAACACCGGGGAGCTGTTTTTT
j_call: TRBJ2-3; d_call: TRBD2; v_call: TRBV4-3; clone_size: NA; cdr3_length: 19; cdr3_aa: CASSRYSTSGGRGTDTQYF; cdr3_nt: TGCGCCAGCAGCCGATACTCGACTAGCGGGGGCCGGGGCACAGATACGCAGTATTTT
j_call: TRBJ1-1; d_call: NA; v_call: TRBV6-5; clone_size: NA; cdr3_length: 12; cdr3_aa: CASSRGETEAFF; cdr3_nt: TGTGCCAGCAGTAGGGGTGAGACTGAAGCTTTCTTT
j_call: TRBJ2-5; d_call: TRBD1; v_call: TRBV30; clone_size: NA; cdr3_length: 15; cdr3_aa: CAWSLGQGLQETQYF; cdr3_nt: TGTGCCTGGAGTCTAGGACAGGGGCTGCAAGAGACCCAGTACTTC